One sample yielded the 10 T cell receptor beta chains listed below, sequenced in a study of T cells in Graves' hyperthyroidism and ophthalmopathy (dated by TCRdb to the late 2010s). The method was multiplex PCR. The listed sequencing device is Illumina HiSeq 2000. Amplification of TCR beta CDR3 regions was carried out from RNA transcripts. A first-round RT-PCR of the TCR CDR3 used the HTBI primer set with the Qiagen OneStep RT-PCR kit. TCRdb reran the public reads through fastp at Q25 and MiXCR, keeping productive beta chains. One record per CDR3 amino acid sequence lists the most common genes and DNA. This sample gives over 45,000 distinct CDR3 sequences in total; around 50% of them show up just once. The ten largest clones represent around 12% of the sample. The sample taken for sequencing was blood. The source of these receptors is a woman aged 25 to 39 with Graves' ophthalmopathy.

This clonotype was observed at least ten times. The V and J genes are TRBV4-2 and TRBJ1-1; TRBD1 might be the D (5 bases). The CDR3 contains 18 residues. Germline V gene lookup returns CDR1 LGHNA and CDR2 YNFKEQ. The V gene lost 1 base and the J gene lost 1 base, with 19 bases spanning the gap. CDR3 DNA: TGTGCCAGCAGCCAAGGAGGTTCAGGGTTTCGACAGAACACTGAAGCTTTCTTT. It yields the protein CASSQGGSGFRQNTEAFF.

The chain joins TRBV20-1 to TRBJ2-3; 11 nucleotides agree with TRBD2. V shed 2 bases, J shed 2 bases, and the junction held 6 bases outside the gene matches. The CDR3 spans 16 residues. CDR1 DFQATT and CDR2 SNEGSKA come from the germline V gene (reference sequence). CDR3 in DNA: TGCAGTGCTAGACCGGGACTAGCGGAATTCACAGATACGCAGTATTTT. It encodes CSARPGLAEFTDTQYF.

CDR3 residues: CASSTGTGALEPQHF. CDR3 DNA sequence: TGTGCCAGTAGTACCGGGACAGGGGCCTTGGAGCCCCAGCATTTT. The V and J genes are TRBV19 and TRBJ1-5, with 10 bases matching TRBD1. The CDR3 totals 15 residues. Trimming removed 4 bases from V and 8 bases from J; junction bases left unmatched: 8. Germline CDR1 LNHDA, CDR2 SQIVND (reference sequence).

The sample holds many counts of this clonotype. For the CDR3, the DNA is TGTGCCAGCAGTGTAACACCCAACAAGAACACTGAAGCTTTCTTT. The encoded protein is CASSVTPNKNTEAFF. The chain joins TRBV6-4 to TRBJ1-1; D not resolved. The V gene lost 4 bases and the J gene lost 1 base, with 13 bases spanning the gap. The length of the CDR3 is 15 residues. In germline, CDR1 is MRHNA, CDR2 SNTAGT.

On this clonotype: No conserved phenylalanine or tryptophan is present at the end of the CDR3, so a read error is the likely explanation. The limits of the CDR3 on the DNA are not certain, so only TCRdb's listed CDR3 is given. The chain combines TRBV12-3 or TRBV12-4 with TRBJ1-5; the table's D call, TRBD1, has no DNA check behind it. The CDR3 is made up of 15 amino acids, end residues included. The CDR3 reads CASSLQGARNQPRHI.

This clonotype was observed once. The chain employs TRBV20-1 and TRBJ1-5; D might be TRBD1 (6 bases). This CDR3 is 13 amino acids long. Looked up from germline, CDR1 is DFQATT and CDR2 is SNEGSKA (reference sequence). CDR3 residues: CRALGGADYNEHF. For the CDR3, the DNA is TGCAGGGCCCTAGGGGGAGCCGATTACAATGAGCATTTT.

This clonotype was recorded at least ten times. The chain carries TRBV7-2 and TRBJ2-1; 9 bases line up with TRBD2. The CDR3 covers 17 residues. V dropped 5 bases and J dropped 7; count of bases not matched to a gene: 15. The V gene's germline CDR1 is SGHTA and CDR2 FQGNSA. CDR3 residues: CASSRRLASGKGNEQFF. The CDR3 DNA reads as TGTGCCAGCAGCCGGCGGCTGGCTAGCGGGAAGGGGAATGAGCAGTTCTTC.

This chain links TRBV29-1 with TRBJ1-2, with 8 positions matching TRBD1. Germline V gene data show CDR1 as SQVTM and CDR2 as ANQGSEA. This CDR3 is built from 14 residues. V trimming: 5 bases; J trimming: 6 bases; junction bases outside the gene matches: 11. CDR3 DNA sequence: TGCAGCGTTTACTGGGCAGGGGGCGCGGATGGCTACACCTTC. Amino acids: CSVYWAGGADGYTF.

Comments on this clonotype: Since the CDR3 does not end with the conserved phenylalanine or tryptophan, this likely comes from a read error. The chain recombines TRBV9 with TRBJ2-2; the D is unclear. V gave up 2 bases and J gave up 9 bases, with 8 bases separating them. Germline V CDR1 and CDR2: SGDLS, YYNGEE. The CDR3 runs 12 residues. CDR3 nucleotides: TGTGCCAGCAGCGTCAGGACCAGGGAGCTGTTTGTT. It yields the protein CASSVRTRELFV.

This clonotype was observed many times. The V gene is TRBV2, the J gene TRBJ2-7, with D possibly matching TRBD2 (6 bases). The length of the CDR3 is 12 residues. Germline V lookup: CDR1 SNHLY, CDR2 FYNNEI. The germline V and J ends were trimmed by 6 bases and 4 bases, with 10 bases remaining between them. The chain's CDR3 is CASRGLKYEQYF. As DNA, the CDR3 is TGTGCCAGCAGGGGACTGAAGTACGAGCAGTACTTC.